This T cell receptor beta chain was obtained from a study of OX40 agonist ivuxolimab in advanced cancers. Study-level background: Under the entry rules, prior anti-PD-1, anti-PD-L1 or anti-CTLA-4 therapy was allowed, and around 36% had some.

TCRdb keeps only in-frame clones here, not all; method: immunoSEQ multiplex PCR. The sample consists of about 20,000 clones, 80% to 90% of them appearing once. Trimming stripped 7 bases from V and 3 bases from J, with 15 bases between. Germline CDR1 is SNHLY and CDR2 is FYNNEI. The CDR3 contains 14 residues. The TCR comes from an adult with an advanced solid tumor such as melanoma, head and neck, liver or kidney cancer. The chain employs TRBV2 and TRBJ1-2, with a weak D call TRBD1 (6 bases). The input for sequencing was CD4+ or CD8+ T cells sorted from blood, taken in a trial of the OX40 agonist ivuxolimab. The CDR3 reads CASKEGVADYGYTF. The CDR3, as DNA: TGTGCCAGCAAAGAGGGGGTTGCGGACTATGGCTACACCTTC. The full variable domain, with the rest looked up from reference TRBV2 and TRBJ1-2, is EPEVTQTPSHQVTQMGQEVILRCVPISNHLYFYWYRQILGQKVEFLVSFYNNEISEKSEIFDDQFSVERPDGSNFTLKIRSTKLEDSAMYFCASKEGVADYGYTFGSGTRLTVV.